This note documents a single T cell receptor (beta chain) sequence. The sample comes from a study of blood T cell repertoires in COVID-19. CDR1 is SGHNT, CDR2 YYREEE, per germline (reference sequence). This CDR3 region has 15 residues. The V segment lost 2 bases and the J segment 5 bases; nucleotides outside the gene matches: 7. No more than 2 weeks before study entry, exposed participants had met a case of COVID-19. Profiling relied on immunoSEQ multiplex PCR, and the TCRdb table lists in-frame clones only, not all of them. This sample carries roughly 150,000 clones, about four fifths of them seen once, and the ten largest clones take 1.5% to 2%.

V gene TRBV5-4 combines with J gene TRBJ2-1, with 7 bases that match TRBD2. This TCR came from a woman in her late teens or twenties who had been exposed to COVID-19. Specimen: PBMCs or T cells enriched from blood (not recorded which). The CDR3 region has the DNA TGTGCCAGCAGCTTTTGGGGGAGGGGCAACAATGAGCAGTTCTTC. Amino acid sequence: CASSFWGRGNNEQFF.